This note documents a single TCR beta chain sequence. Only in-frame clones appear in the TCRdb table, and some are missing; sequencing was by immunoSEQ multiplex PCR. The sample has tens of thousands of clones, around 85% seen once. These data originate in a study of control samples from healthy donors and cancer patients. The CDR3 consists of 16 residues. Germline lookup yields CDR1 MNHNY and CDR2 SVGAGI (reference sequence). J lost 1 base, V lost 6 bases, and 9 bases had no gene match. The sequence was obtained from a man between 65 and 85 years old with lung cancer. Input material: PBMCs. V gene TRBV6-6 combines with J gene TRBJ2-1; 7 bases map to TRBD2. CDR3 nucleotide sequence: TGTGCCAGCAGCTTCCGAAGCGGGGTTTCCTACAATGAGCAGTTCTTC. This codes for CASSFRSGVSYNEQFF.